Listed here are 11 T cell receptor beta chains from one sample, sequenced in a study of cytomegalovirus exposure and HLA in healthy donors. The PCR ran on 60 Vbeta and 13 Jbeta primers. The method was immunoSEQ multiplex PCR; TCRdb's version includes in-frame clones alone and lacks a portion of them. The sample totals some 200,000 clones. Material: PBMCs. The receptors here all came from a boy aged 10-17 years in good health and CMV-seronegative.

The J gene is TRBJ1-2, the V gene TRBV7-2; TRBD1 aligns across 8 bases. V shed 5 bases, J shed 1 base, and the junction held 3 bases outside the gene matches. From germline, CDR1 is SGHTA and CDR2 FQGNSA. CDR3 size: 14 residues. CDR3 DNA: TGTGCCAGCAGCCGGGACAGGAATAACTATGGCTACACCTTC. Protein product: CASSRDRNNYGYTF.

The V call is TRBV4-1, the J call TRBJ1-1; the D is unclear. Trimming removed 0 bases from V and 5 bases from J, with 10 bases in between. The CDR3 extends over 14 amino acids. Germline values: CDR1 MGHRA, CDR2 YSYEKL. CDR3 in amino acids: CASSQDLGRTEAFF. For the CDR3, the DNA is TGCGCCAGCAGCCAAGATCTGGGCAGAACTGAAGCTTTCTTT.

The V call is TRBV28, the J call TRBJ1-6; unclear D gene. The CDR3 has 12 amino acids. Germline V gives CDR1 MDHEN, CDR2 SYDVKM. V shed 5 bases and J shed 9 bases, with 8 bases lying between them. CDR3 sequence: CASSPPGSPLHF. The CDR3, as DNA: TGTGCCAGCAGTCCCCCCGGTTCACCCCTCCACTTT.

V and J are TRBV5-1 and TRBJ1-1, with TRBD1 matching over 10 bases. Germline-derived CDR1 and CDR2 are SGHRS and YFSETQ. The CDR3 has 15 amino acids. The V gene end was trimmed by 0 bases and the J gene end by 4 bases; junction bases not matched to a gene: 3. The CDR3: CASSLDWTGGTEAFF. CDR3 nucleotide sequence: TGCGCCAGCAGCTTGGATTGGACAGGGGGCACTGAAGCTTTCTTT.

This rearrangement joins TRBV7-2 to TRBJ2-7; tentatively, D is TRBD2 (5 bases). The germline V gene encodes CDR1 SGHTA and CDR2 FQGNSA. The CDR3 loop spans 15 amino acids. Trimming removed 1 base from V and 3 bases from J, with 13 bases in between. The DNA of the CDR3 is TGTGCCAGCAGCTTAGTGGCGGGCAGTATCTACGAGCAGTACTTC. This sequence encodes CASSLVAGSIYEQYF.

For the CDR3, the DNA is TGCGCCAGCAGTCACGAGGGGGACAGGGGGATCGGCACAGATACGCAGTATTTT. Translating gives CASSHEGDRGIGTDTQYF. This chain connects TRBV5-1 to TRBJ2-3; 11 bases are a match to TRBD1. Germline V gene sequence: CDR1 SGHRS, CDR2 YFSETQ. J gave up 1 base and V 5 bases, and 12 bases lay outside the gene matches. The CDR3 runs 18 residues.

V and J are TRBV5-1 and TRBJ2-5, with D tentatively TRBD1 (7 bases). The germline V gene has CDR1 SGHRS and CDR2 YFSETQ. This CDR3 spans 16 amino acids. V was clipped by 4 bases and J by 2 bases, with 18 bases between them. CDR3 in DNA: TGCGCCAGCAGCGCGGCTGGAGGGACAGAGCAAGAGACCCAGTACTTC. Residues: CASSAAGGTEQETQYF.

The chain has TRBV11-2 and TRBJ2-5, with TRBD1 matching 7 bases. Per the germline V gene, CDR1 is SGHAT and CDR2 is FQNNGV. V lost 10 bases and J lost 3; bases outside the gene matches: 8. CDR3 length: 13 amino acids. CDR3 sequence (DNA): TGTGCCACTTGCTCAACAGGGGAAGAGACCCAGTACTTC. It encodes CATCSTGEETQYF.

J is TRBJ1-2 and V is TRBV4-1; 9 positions match TRBD1. This CDR3 is 16 amino acids long. V dropped 4 bases and J dropped 6; count of bases not matched to a gene: 12. CDR1 is MGHRA, CDR2 YSYEKL, per germline. The CDR3 protein is CASSRPTDRGVDGYTF. The CDR3 nucleotides read TGCGCCAGCAGCCGCCCAACTGACAGGGGGGTGGATGGCTACACCTTC.

The rearrangement links TRBV23-1 to TRBJ2-5, with a tentative D call TRBD2 (7 bases). The J call may be incorrect, as the DNA end agrees better with TRBJ2-7. Being an ORF, TRBV23-1 has a function that is uncertain. CDR3 length: 14 residues. The CDR3 protein is CASSPAGGPYEQYF. The CDR3 DNA reads as TGCGCCAGCAGCCCGGCCGGGGGGCCCTACGAGCAGTACTTC.

The chain joins TRBV4-1 to TRBJ2-3; a possible D gene is TRBD2 (6 bases). The CDR3 is 15 amino acids. Trimming removed 1 base at V and 4 bases at J, with 12 bases between. Germline V gives CDR1 MGHRA, CDR2 YSYEKL. DNA of the CDR3: TGCGCCAGCAGCCAAGTGGCGGGGACTCCAGATACGCAGTATTTT. Translated, it gives CASSQVAGTPDTQYF.